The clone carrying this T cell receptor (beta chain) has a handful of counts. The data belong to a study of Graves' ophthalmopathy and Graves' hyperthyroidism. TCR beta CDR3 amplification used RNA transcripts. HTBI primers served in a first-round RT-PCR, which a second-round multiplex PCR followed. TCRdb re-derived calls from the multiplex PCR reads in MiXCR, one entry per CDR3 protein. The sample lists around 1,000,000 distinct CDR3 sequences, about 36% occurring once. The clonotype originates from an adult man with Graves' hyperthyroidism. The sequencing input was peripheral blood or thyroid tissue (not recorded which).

The CDR3: CASSRVGLAGYEQYF. As DNA, the CDR3 is TGTGCCAGCAGTAGAGTCGGACTAGCGGGATACGAGCAGTACTTC. The rearrangement uses TRBV28 and TRBJ2-7; 12 bases agree with TRBD2. The CDR3 runs to 15 residues. The germline V gene encodes CDR1 MDHEN and CDR2 SYDVKM. The ends lost 5 bases at V and 4 bases at J; junction bases unmatched: 6.